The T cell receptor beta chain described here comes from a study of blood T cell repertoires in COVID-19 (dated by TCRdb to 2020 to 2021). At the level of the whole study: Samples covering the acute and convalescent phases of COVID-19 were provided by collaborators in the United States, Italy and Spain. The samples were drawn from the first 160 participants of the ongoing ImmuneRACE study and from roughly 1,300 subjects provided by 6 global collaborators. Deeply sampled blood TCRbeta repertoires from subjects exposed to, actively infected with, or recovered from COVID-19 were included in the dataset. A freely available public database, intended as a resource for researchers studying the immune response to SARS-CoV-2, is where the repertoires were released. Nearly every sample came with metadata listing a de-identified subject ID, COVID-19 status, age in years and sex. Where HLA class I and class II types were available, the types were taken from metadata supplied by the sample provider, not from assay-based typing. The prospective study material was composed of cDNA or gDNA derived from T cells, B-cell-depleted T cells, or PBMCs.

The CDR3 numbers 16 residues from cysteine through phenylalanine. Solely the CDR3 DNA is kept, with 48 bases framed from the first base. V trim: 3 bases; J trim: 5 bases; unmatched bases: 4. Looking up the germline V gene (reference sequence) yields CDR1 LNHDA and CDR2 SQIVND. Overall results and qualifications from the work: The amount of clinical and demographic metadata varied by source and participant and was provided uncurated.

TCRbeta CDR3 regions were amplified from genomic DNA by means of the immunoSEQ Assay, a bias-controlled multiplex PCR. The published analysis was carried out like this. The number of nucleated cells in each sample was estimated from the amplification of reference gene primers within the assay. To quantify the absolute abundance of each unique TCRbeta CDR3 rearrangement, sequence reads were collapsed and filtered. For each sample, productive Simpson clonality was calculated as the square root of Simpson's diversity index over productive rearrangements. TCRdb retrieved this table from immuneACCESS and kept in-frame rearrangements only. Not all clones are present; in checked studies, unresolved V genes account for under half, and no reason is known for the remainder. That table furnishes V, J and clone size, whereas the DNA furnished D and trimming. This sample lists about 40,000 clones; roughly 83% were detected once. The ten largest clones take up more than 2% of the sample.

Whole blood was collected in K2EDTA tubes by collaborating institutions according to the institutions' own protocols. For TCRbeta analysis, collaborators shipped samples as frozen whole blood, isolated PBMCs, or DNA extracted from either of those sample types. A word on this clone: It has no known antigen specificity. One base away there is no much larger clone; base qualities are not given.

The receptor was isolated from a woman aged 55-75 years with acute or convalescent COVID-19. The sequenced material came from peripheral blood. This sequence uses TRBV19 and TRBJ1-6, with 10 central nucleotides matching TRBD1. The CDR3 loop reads CASSIGTGVDNSPLHF. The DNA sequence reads TGTGCCAGTAGTATTGGGACAGGGGTCGATAATTCACCCCTCCACTTT.